The 12 T cell receptor beta chains below were found in one sample sequenced in a study of T cells in localized non-small cell lung cancer. The method was immunoSEQ multiplex PCR; TCRdb's version includes in-frame clones alone and lacks a portion of them. The sample has about 59,000 clones, 75% to 90% seen once; the top ten hold about 2.1%. The input for sequencing was peripheral blood, taken before any cancer treatment. The receptor source for this set is a woman aged 35 to 69 with stage I lung adenocarcinoma.

The genes are TRBV4-1 and TRBJ2-7, with 7 bases identical to TRBD1. Trimming took 2 bases from V and 3 from J; bases not matched to a gene: 7. Germline CDR1 MGHRA, CDR2 YSYEKL. This CDR3 has 15 amino acids. The CDR3 protein is CASSQSRDSNYEQYF. The CDR3 bases are TGCGCCAGCAGCCAATCCCGGGACAGCAACTACGAGCAGTACTTC.

J is TRBJ2-5 and V is TRBV6-1, with a possible D match to TRBD2 (6 bases). This CDR3 comprises 14 residues. Germline CDR1 and CDR2: MNHNS and SASEGT. V shed 5 bases and J shed 4 bases, with 14 bases lying between them. The CDR3: CASSSGASAETQYF. The CDR3 DNA follows: TGTGCCAGCAGTTCGGGAGCGTCCGCAGAGACCCAGTACTTC.

The chain has TRBV10-3 and TRBJ2-1; TRBD2 is a possible D gene (6 bases). V was clipped by 5 bases and J by 9 bases, with 23 bases between them. Germline CDR1 and CDR2: ENHRY and SYGVKD. The CDR3 consists of 16 residues. In nucleotides, the CDR3 is TGTGCCATCAGTTCTAATCCGGGCTCGGGGGTGGGTGAGCAGTTCTTC. It translates to CAISSNPGSGVGEQFF.

V usage is TRBV2 and J usage is TRBJ2-5; tentatively, D is TRBD2 (6 bases). V was shortened by 8 bases and J by 3 bases, with 7 bases between the two germline ends. The CDR3 consists of 11 residues. Germline loops: CDR1 SNHLY, CDR2 FYNNEI. In nucleotides, the CDR3 is TGTGCCAGCGGGAGGAAAGAGACCCAGTACTTC. Its translation is CASGRKETQYF.

CDR3 in DNA: TGTGCCAGCAGCTTGGCCCCGGGCTATGAGCAGTTCTTC. It specifies CASSLAPGYEQFF. V and J are TRBV5-6 and TRBJ2-1; the D is unclear. Trimming pared 0 bases from V and 8 bases from J, leaving 9 bases between. CDR3 length: 13 amino acids. Germline V gene data show CDR1 as SGHDT and CDR2 as YYEEEE.

This sequence joins TRBV18 and TRBJ1-1; D uncertain. This CDR3 has 13 residues. Germline V lookup: CDR1 KGHSH, CDR2 LQKENI. V was shortened by 3 bases and J by 0 bases, with 5 bases between the two germline ends. The DNA for the CDR3 is TGTGCCAGCTCACCGCTCTTGAACACTGAAGCTTTCTTT. This sequence encodes CASSPLLNTEAFF.

The chain employs TRBV9 and TRBJ2-3; the D gene is possibly TRBD2 (5 bases). V dropped 4 bases and J dropped 0 bases, with 12 bases sitting between them. Per germline, CDR1 SGDLS and CDR2 YYNGEE. CDR3 length: 15 residues. CDR3: CASSLLGGSTDTQYF. CDR3 nucleotide sequence: TGTGCCAGCAGCCTCTTGGGCGGGAGCACAGATACGCAGTATTTT.

V usage is TRBV2 and J usage is TRBJ1-5, with a possible D match to TRBD1 (5 bases). V shed 1 base and J shed 0 bases, with 13 bases lying between them. The CDR3 sequence is 17 residues long. Germline CDR1 reads SNHLY; CDR2 reads FYNNEI. The CDR3 region is CASSEVPSGDSNQPQHF. In DNA form, the CDR3 reads TGTGCCAGCAGTGAAGTCCCGTCGGGGGATAGCAATCAGCCCCAGCATTTT.

The chain employs TRBV7-2 and TRBJ1-1, with D maybe TRBD1 (6 bases). V gave up 5 bases and J gave up 5 bases, with 15 bases separating them. The CDR3 totals 14 residues. Per germline, CDR1 SGHTA and CDR2 FQGNSA. CDR3: CASSPSAGVTEAFF. In DNA form, the CDR3 reads TGTGCCAGCAGCCCCTCGGCAGGGGTAACTGAAGCTTTCTTT. Full variable domain (remainder filled in from reference TRBV7-2 and TRBJ1-1): GAGVSQSPSNKVTEKGKDVELRCDPISGHTALYWYRQSLGQGLEFLIYFQGNSAPDKSGLPSDRFSAERTGGSVSTLTIQRTQQEDSAVYLCASSPSAGVTEAFFGQGTRLTVV.

The rearrangement joins TRBV2 to TRBJ2-6, with D perhaps matching TRBD2 (5 bases). This CDR3 comprises 18 residues. Germline CDR1 SNHLY, CDR2 FYNNEI. Trimming stripped 2 bases from V and 0 bases from J, with 14 bases between. CDR3 nucleotide sequence: TGTGCCAGCAGTGAATACCAGCGGCTGAGCTCTGGGGCCAACGTCCTGACTTTC. Translated, it gives CASSEYQRLSSGANVLTF.

This clone was recorded a few times. The V call is TRBV30, the J call TRBJ2-1; D is unresolved. V lost 1 base, J lost 4 bases, and 2 bases lay in between. CDR3 length: 11 amino acids. Germline CDR1 is GTSNPN and CDR2 is SVGIG (reference sequence). In nucleotides, the CDR3 is TGTGCCTGGAGTGCGTACAATGAGCAGTTCTTC. This translates into CAWSAYNEQFF.

The chain links TRBV10-3 to TRBJ2-2; D unresolved. CDR3 size: 11 residues. V lost 4 bases and J 5 bases, leaving 2 bases between the germline ends. Germline CDR1 is ENHRY and CDR2 is SYGVKD. CDR3 sequence: CAISGTGELFF. CDR3 bases: TGTGCCATCAGTGGTACCGGGGAGCTGTTTTTT.